Below, 10 T cell receptor beta chains from the same sample are listed, as sequenced in a study of blood T cell repertoires in COVID-19. Assay used: immunoSEQ multiplex PCR; TCRdb lists only in-frame clones, some missing. The table shows about 190,000 clones, with around 83% occurring only once. The sample was PBMCs or T cells enriched from blood (not recorded which). The receptors shown here come from a woman between 35 and 50 years old in a cohort exposed to, infected with or recovered from COVID-19 (not recorded which).

This chain connects TRBV6-4 to TRBJ2-7; D may be TRBD2 (6 bases). CDR1 and CDR2 from the germline V gene are MRHNA and SNTAGT. The CDR3 has 14 amino acids. With 0 bases removed from V and 5 bases from J, the gap between germline ends came to 11 bases. The CDR3 sequence: CASSDSGGSNEQYF. CDR3 nucleotides: TGTGCCAGCAGTGACTCGGGGGGTTCGAACGAGCAGTACTTC.

The DNA of the CDR3 is TGTGCCAGCAGCTCTCTGGTAGCACATGAGCAGTTCTTC. Its protein product is CASSSLVAHEQFF. The V gene is TRBV7-9, the J gene TRBJ2-1; D gene ambiguous. Germline V gene sequence: CDR1 SEHNR, CDR2 FQNEAQ (reference sequence). CDR3 length: 13 residues. The V and J ends lost 4 bases and 8 bases respectively, with 12 bases between them.

The chain employs TRBV7-2 and TRBJ1-6; weak D call: TRBD1 (6 bases). The CDR3 extends over 15 amino acids. Trimming left V 5 bases short and J 5 bases short, with 13 bases between. Germline CDR1 and CDR2: SGHTA and FQGNSA. The CDR3 sequence: CASSLAGGHNSPLHF. The CDR3 DNA reads TGTGCCAGCAGCCTCGCTGGGGGCCATAATTCACCCCTCCACTTT.

The chain uses TRBV7-9 and TRBJ2-2; D is perhaps TRBD1 (6 bases). The CDR3 covers 14 residues. Per the germline V gene, CDR1 is SEHNR and CDR2 is FQNEAQ (reference sequence). The V and J ends lost 2 bases and 7 bases respectively, with 11 bases between them. The CDR3 loop reads CASSLRQDLGELFF. As DNA, the CDR3 is TGTGCCAGCAGCTTAAGACAGGATCTCGGGGAGCTGTTTTTT.

The rearrangement links TRBV5-1 to TRBJ1-1; weak D call: TRBD1 (5 bases). Trimming removed 4 bases from V and 4 bases from J, with 17 bases in between. The CDR3 extends over 15 amino acids. Germline CDR1 is SGHRS and CDR2 is YFSETQ. CDR3 nucleotides: TGCGCCAGCAGCGGATTCCGGGAGGGGTTCACTGAAGCTTTCTTT. Protein: CASSGFREGFTEAFF.

The genes are TRBV11-2 and TRBJ1-3, with 9 nucleotides matching TRBD1. The trim removed 2 bases at V and 6 bases at J, leaving 8 bases unmatched. The CDR3 loop spans 16 amino acids. From germline, CDR1 is SGHAT and CDR2 FQNNGV. CDR3 protein: CASSLLTGGFENTIYF. DNA for the CDR3: TGTGCCAGCAGCTTATTAACAGGGGGCTTCGAAAACACCATATATTTT.

The chain joins TRBV21-1 to TRBJ1-2; TRBD1, the table's D call, lacks a check against the DNA. TRBV21-1 is noted as a pseudogene. The CDR3 length is 16 residues. The CDR3 DNA sequence: TGTGCCAGCAGCAAAGTCCAGGGGGCGATTAAGTATGGCTACACCTTC. It translates to CASSKVQGAIKYGYTF.

The chain uses TRBV3-1 (or the pseudogene TRBV3-2) and TRBJ1-2; no reliable D call. Germline-derived CDR1 and CDR2 are LGHDT and YNNKEL (reference sequence). Trimming stripped 1 base from V and 7 bases from J, with 10 bases between. This CDR3 contains 13 residues. CDR3 amino acids: CASSQARAGGYTF. Here the CDR3 DNA reads TGTGCCAGCAGCCAAGCGCGCGCAGGTGGCTACACCTTC.

The rearrangement joins TRBV24-1 to TRBJ2-1; possible D gene TRBD2, 7 bases. Germline V gene lookup returns CDR1 KGHDR and CDR2 SFDVKD. The V and J ends lost 0 bases and 5 bases respectively, with 13 bases between them. The CDR3 is 16 residues long. CDR3 residues: CATSDLGGARNNEQFF. For the CDR3, the DNA is TGTGCCACCAGTGATTTGGGGGGGGCGAGGAACAATGAGCAGTTCTTC.

The chain couples TRBV7-8 to TRBJ2-7, with TRBD1 matching 10 bases. V was clipped by 0 bases and J by 0 bases; unmatched bases: 5. This CDR3 is built from 17 residues. CDR1 and CDR2 from the germline V gene are SGHVS and FQNEAQ. CDR3 sequence: CASSLATGGLSSYEQYF. CDR3 bases: TGTGCCAGCAGCTTAGCGACAGGGGGCCTCAGCTCCTACGAGCAGTACTTC.